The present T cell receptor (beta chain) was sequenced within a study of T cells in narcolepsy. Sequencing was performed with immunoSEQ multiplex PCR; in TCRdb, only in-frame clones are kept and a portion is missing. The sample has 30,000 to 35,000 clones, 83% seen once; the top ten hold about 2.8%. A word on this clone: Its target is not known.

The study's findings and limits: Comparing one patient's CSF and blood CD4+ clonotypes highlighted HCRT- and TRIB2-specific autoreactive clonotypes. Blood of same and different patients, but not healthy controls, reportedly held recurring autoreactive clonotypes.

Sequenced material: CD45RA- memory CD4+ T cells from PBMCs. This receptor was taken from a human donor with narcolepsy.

DNA of the CDR3: TGTGCCAGCAGCCAAGTCGCCGACAGGGTTAACTATGGCTACACCTTC. Residues: CASSQVADRVNYGYTF. The chain couples TRBV4-2 to TRBJ1-2, with 7 bases identical to TRBD1. Per germline, CDR1 LGHNA and CDR2 YNFKEQ. J gave up 1 base and V 1 base, and 6 bases lay outside the gene matches. The CDR3 has 16 amino acids.